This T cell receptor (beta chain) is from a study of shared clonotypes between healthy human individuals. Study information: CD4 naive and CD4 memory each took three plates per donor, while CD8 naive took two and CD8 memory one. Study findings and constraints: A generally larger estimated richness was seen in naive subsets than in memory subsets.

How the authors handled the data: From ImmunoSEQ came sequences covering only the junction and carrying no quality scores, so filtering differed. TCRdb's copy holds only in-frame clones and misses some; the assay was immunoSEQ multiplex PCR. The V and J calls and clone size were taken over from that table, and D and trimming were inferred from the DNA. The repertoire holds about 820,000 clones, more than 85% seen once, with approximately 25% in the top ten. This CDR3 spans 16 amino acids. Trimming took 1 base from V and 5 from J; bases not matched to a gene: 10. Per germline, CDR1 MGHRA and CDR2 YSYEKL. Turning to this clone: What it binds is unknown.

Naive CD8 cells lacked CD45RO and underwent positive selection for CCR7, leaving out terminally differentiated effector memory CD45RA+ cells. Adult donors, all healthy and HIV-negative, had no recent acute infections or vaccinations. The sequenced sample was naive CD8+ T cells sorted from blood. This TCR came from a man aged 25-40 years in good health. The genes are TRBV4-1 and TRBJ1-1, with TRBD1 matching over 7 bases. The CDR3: CASSQAGNRGETEAFF. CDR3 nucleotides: TGCGCCAGCAGCCAAGCGGGGAACAGGGGTGAGACTGAAGCTTTCTTT.